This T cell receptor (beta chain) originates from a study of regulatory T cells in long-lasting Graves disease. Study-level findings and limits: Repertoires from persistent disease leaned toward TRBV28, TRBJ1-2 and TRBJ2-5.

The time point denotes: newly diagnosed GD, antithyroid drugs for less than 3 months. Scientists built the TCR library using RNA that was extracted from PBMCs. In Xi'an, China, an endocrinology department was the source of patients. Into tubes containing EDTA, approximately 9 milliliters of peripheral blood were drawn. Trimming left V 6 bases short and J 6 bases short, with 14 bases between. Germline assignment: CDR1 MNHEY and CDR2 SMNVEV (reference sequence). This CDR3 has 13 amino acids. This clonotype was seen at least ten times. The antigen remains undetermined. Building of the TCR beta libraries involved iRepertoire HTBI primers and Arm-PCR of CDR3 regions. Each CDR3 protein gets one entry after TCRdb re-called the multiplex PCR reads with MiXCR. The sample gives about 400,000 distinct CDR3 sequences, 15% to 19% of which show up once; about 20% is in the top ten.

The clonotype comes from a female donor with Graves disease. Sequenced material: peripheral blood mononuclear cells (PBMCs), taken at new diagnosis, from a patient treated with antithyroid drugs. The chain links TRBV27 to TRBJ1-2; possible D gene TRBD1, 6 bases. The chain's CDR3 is CASSVTEGDGYTF. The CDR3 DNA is TGTGCCAGCAGCGTGACTGAGGGGGATGGCTACACCTTC.